This T cell receptor (beta chain) was obtained from a study of T cells in Graves' hyperthyroidism and ophthalmopathy. The CDR3 is 14 amino acids. Germline V gene sequence: CDR1 SEHNR, CDR2 FQNEAQ (reference sequence). The V segment lost 1 base and the J segment 3 bases; nucleotides outside the gene matches: 3. Diagnoses were made from clinical symptoms, serum measures (thyroxine and TRAb), thyroid ultrasound and orbital computed tomography. RNA transcripts served as the template for amplifying TCR beta CDR3 regions. An initial round of RT-PCR targeting the TCR CDR3 relied on the HTBI primer set. TCRdb redid the calling of the multiplex PCR reads with MiXCR, one entry per CDR3 protein. Here the sample spans about 640,000 distinct CDR3 sequences, more than 20% being singletons.

The chain recombines TRBV7-9 with TRBJ2-7, with TRBD2 matching over 7 bases. The source of this sequence is a man aged 25-45 years with Graves' ophthalmopathy. Sample: blood. The chain's CDR3 is CASSLDSGFYEQYF. The DNA of the CDR3 is TGTGCCAGCAGCTTAGATAGCGGGTTCTACGAGCAGTACTTC.